These 26 T cell receptor beta chains were all obtained from the same sample, sequenced in a study of blood T cell repertoires in COVID-19 (TCRdb year 2020). The method was the immunoSEQ multiplex PCR assay. In its TCRdb copy, this immuneACCESS table keeps in-frame sequences only and misses some clones. Where compared with another copy, unresolved V genes explain less than half of these, and the others have no known cause. The sample has about 30,000 clones on record, about 85% of them singletons. About a tenth of the sample belongs to the ten largest clones. Sequenced input: peripheral blood. All receptors come from a human donor in a cohort sampled during active COVID-19.

The rearrangement uses TRBV5-1 and TRBJ1-2; 11 bases fit TRBD1. The J segment lost 10 bases and the V segment lost 5 bases, leaving 13 bases of the junction unmatched. The CDR3 contains 15 residues. From germline, CDR1 is SGHRS and CDR2 YFSETQ. DNA for the CDR3: TGCGCCAGCAGAGATCACACCGGGACAGGGGGTCCCTACACCTTC. This encodes CASRDHTGTGGPYTF.

The V call is TRBV6-5, the J call TRBJ1-2; D might be TRBD1 (5 bases). Looked up from germline, CDR1 is MNHEY and CDR2 is SVGAGI. Trimming removed 6 bases from V and 5 bases from J, with 19 bases in between. This CDR3 has 15 residues. In DNA, the CDR3 is TGTGCCAGCAGACCAGAAGGTGGGCAGGGTTATGGCTACACCTTC. Amino acids: CASRPEGGQGYGYTF.

This sequence joins TRBV5-1 and TRBJ2-3; TRBD2 agrees at 8 bases. This CDR3 comprises 15 residues. Germline V lookup: CDR1 SGHRS, CDR2 YFSETQ. The V gene end was trimmed by 0 bases and the J gene end by 3 bases; junction bases not matched to a gene: 3. CDR3: CASSLGGGTTDTQYF. CDR3 nucleotides: TGCGCCAGCAGCTTGGGCGGGGGGACGACAGATACGCAGTATTTT.

The genes are TRBV10-3 and TRBJ1-2; TRBD1 is a possible D gene (6 bases). Germline-derived CDR1 and CDR2 are ENHRY and SYGVKD. There are 14 residues in the CDR3. V lost 2 bases and J lost 4, with 11 bases in between. The CDR3 protein is CAISEGGTSYGYTF. CDR3 nucleotides: TGTGCCATCAGTGAGGGGGGCACCAGCTATGGCTACACCTTC.

This clone was recorded only once. V is TRBV20-1 and J is TRBJ1-1, with a tentative D call TRBD1 (6 bases). Germline assignment: CDR1 DFQATT and CDR2 SNEGSKA (reference sequence). Trimming took off 3 bases at V and 1 base at J, with 9 bases between the two ends. This CDR3 spans 13 amino acids. DNA of the CDR3: TGCAGTGCTAGTCAGGGGACGAACACTGAAGCTTTCTTT. This codes for CSASQGTNTEAFF.

CDR3 sequence reads: CASSLGLAGGINEQYF. The CDR3 bases are TGTGCCAGCAGCTTGGGGCTAGCGGGAGGGATTAACGAGCAGTACTTC. The V and J genes are TRBV5-4 and TRBJ2-7; 12 bases map to TRBD2. In germline, CDR1 is SGHNT, CDR2 YYREEE (reference sequence). Unmatched junction bases numbered 6, after V lost 0 bases and J lost 5 bases. The CDR3 contains 16 residues.

The sample holds one count of this clone. This chain connects TRBV7-6 to TRBJ2-4; perhaps TRBD1 as D (7 bases). The CDR3 extends over 15 amino acids. Germline V lookup: CDR1 SGHVS, CDR2 FNYEAQ. V lost 5 bases and J 1 base, leaving 12 bases between the germline ends. The CDR3 bases are TGTGCCAGCAGCCCAGGGGGGCCCGCCAAAAACATTCAGTACTTC. This codes for CASSPGGPAKNIQYF.

V usage is TRBV7-2 and J usage is TRBJ2-5, with TRBD1 as a possible D gene (7 bases). V lost 1 base and J 14 bases, leaving 14 bases between the germline ends. Germline V gene data show CDR1 as SGHTA and CDR2 as FQGNSA. The CDR3 totals 12 residues. CDR3: CASSLVRDRLYF. DNA of the CDR3: TGTGCCAGCAGCTTAGTGCGGGACAGATTATACTTC.

This sequence joins TRBV5-5 and TRBJ2-7; 7 nucleotides line up with TRBD1. V gave up 4 bases and J gave up 0 bases; unmatched junction bases: 7. The germline gives CDR1 SGHKS, CDR2 YYEKEE (reference sequence). This CDR3 has 15 residues. The CDR3 sequence: CASSKGQTTSYEQYF. The CDR3 nucleotides are TGTGCCAGCAGCAAGGGACAGACTACCTCCTACGAGCAGTACTTC.

The V and J genes are TRBV7-9 and TRBJ1-5, with a weak D call TRBD1 (6 bases). The V and J ends lost 1 base and 3 bases respectively, with 10 bases between them. CDR1 is SEHNR, CDR2 FQNEAQ, per germline (reference sequence). The CDR3 is 15 amino acids. Here the CDR3 DNA reads TGTGCCAGCAGCTTAGGCGCAGGGGCCAATCAGCCCCAGCATTTT. The encoded protein is CASSLGAGANQPQHF. The full variable domain, with the rest looked up from reference TRBV7-9 and TRBJ1-5, is DTGVSQNPRHKITKRGQNVTFRCDPISEHNRLYWYRQTLGQGPEFLTYFQNEAQLEKSRLLSDRFSAERPKGSFSTLEIQRTEQGDSAMYLCASSLGAGANQPQHFGDGTRLSIL.

The sample holds one count of this clone. The chain is built from TRBV10-2 and TRBJ1-5, with no clear D. Germline CDR1 reads WSHSY; CDR2 reads SAAADI. This CDR3 is 15 amino acids long. Trimming removed 6 bases from V and 0 bases from J, with 12 bases in between. This CDR3 is CASSLTLYSNQPQHF. CDR3 sequence (DNA): TGCGCCAGCAGCCTAACCCTGTATAGCAATCAGCCCCAGCATTTT.

This chain joins TRBV7-9 and TRBJ2-1; 15 bases align to TRBD2. CDR1 is SEHNR and CDR2 is FQNEAQ in the germline V gene (reference sequence). This CDR3 region has 19 residues. Losses at the gene ends were 0 bases for V and 6 bases for J; bases not matched to a gene: 9. As DNA, the CDR3 is TGTGCCAGCAGCTTAGCAAATCTTCGGACTAGCGGGAGGGCCAATGAGCAGTTCTTC. Protein sequence: CASSLANLRTSGRANEQFF.

In this sample, this clone turned up once. V usage is TRBV7-9 and J usage is TRBJ2-1; 10 nucleotides match TRBD1. The germline gives CDR1 SEHNR, CDR2 FQNEAQ (reference sequence). This CDR3 is 15 amino acids long. The V segment lost 4 bases and the J segment 8 bases; nucleotides outside the gene matches: 8. The CDR3: CASSYARQGAHEQFF. CDR3 in DNA: TGTGCCAGCAGCTACGCGAGACAGGGGGCGCATGAGCAGTTCTTC.

This clone is medium-sized (0.01 to 0.1%) within its sample. CDR3 protein: CASSAGTSGTAEQFF. Written as DNA, the CDR3 is TGTGCCAGCTCAGCCGGGACTAGCGGGACCGCTGAGCAGTTCTTC. The V and J genes are TRBV18 and TRBJ2-1; 13 bases fit TRBD2. The CDR3 totals 15 residues. The V segment lost 5 bases and the J segment 9 bases; nucleotides outside the gene matches: 7. CDR1 and CDR2 from the germline V gene are KGHSH and LQKENI.

This clone turned up a few times. The chain combines TRBV3-1 (or the pseudogene TRBV3-2) with TRBJ2-2, with TRBD2 identical over 13 bases. Germline V gene lookup returns CDR1 LGHDT and CDR2 YNNKEL (reference sequence). The CDR3 is made up of 16 amino acids. V dropped 4 bases and J dropped 7; count of bases not matched to a gene: 6. This CDR3 is CASSLGTSGVGGELFF. CDR3 nucleotides: TGTGCCAGCAGCCTTGGGACTAGCGGGGTAGGCGGGGAGCTGTTTTTT.

The V call is TRBV19, the J call TRBJ2-5, with 7 bases fitting TRBD2. The CDR3 has 13 amino acids. CDR1 and CDR2 from the germline V gene are LNHDA and SQIVND (reference sequence). V dropped 7 bases and J dropped 2; count of bases not matched to a gene: 4. CDR3 coding DNA: TGTGCCAGTAAACGGCGGGGGCAAGAGACCCAGTACTTC. The encoded protein is CASKRRGQETQYF.

V and J are TRBV6-2 or TRBV6-3 and TRBJ2-1; perhaps TRBD1 as D (5 bases). Germline CDR1 reads MNHEY; CDR2 reads SVGEGT. The CDR3 spans 15 residues. Trimming took off 5 bases at V and 14 bases at J, with 25 bases between the two ends. The CDR3 here is CASSPGSSFGNLEFF. CDR3 DNA: TGTGCCAGCAGTCCAGGGTCCTCATTTGGGAATTTGGAGTTCTTC.

This clone was observed once. The chain joins TRBV27 to TRBJ2-5; 14 bases are a match to TRBD2. The CDR3 covers 17 residues. Germline V gene sequence: CDR1 MNHEY, CDR2 SMNVEV (reference sequence). The J segment lost 5 bases and the V segment lost 2 bases, leaving 7 bases of the junction unmatched. CDR3 sequence: CASSLKGTSGGWETQYF. The CDR3 DNA follows: TGTGCCAGCAGTTTAAAAGGGACTAGCGGGGGATGGGAGACCCAGTACTTC.

This clone appeared a few times. CDR3 nucleotide sequence: TGTGCCTGGAGTGTACACCACGAGCAGTACTTC. Protein sequence: CAWSVHHEQYF. The chain recombines TRBV30 with TRBJ2-7; D uncertain. The germline V and J ends were trimmed by 0 bases and 5 bases, with 5 bases remaining between them. The CDR3 extends over 11 amino acids. Germline V gene data show CDR1 as GTSNPN and CDR2 as SVGIG (reference sequence).

In its sample, this clone was seen a few times. Germline is not matched at one junction end, which may reflect a read error. The chain employs TRBV7-7 and TRBJ1-1; D remains unclear. The CDR3 sequence is 13 residues long. Germline CDR1 reads SSHAT; CDR2 reads FNYEAQ (reference sequence). The CDR3 is CASSLRENTEAFF. The CDR3 DNA sequence: TGTGCTAGCAGCTTACGCGAGAACACTGAAGCTTTCTTT.

The J gene is TRBJ2-1, the V gene TRBV29-1, with D tentatively TRBD2 (6 bases). Trimming pared 4 bases from V and 6 bases from J, leaving 7 bases between. The CDR3 covers 11 residues. Germline CDR1 and CDR2: SQVTM and ANQGSEA. CDR3 nucleotides: TGCAGCGTTGGGAGGGGCAATGAGCAGTTCTTC. Protein product: CSVGRGNEQFF.

This sequence joins TRBV5-1 and TRBJ1-4; no clear D gene. The germline gives CDR1 SGHRS, CDR2 YFSETQ. Trimming shortened V by 5 bases and J by 4 bases, and 15 bases separated the two germline ends. This CDR3 spans 15 amino acids. CDR3 loop: CASRPEGSVNEKLFF. DNA for the CDR3: TGCGCCAGCAGGCCAGAGGGTTCGGTTAATGAAAAACTGTTTTTT.

The chain employs TRBV19 and TRBJ2-1, with a possible D match to TRBD1 (5 bases). CDR3 length: 13 amino acids. Looked up from germline, CDR1 is LNHDA and CDR2 is SQIVND (reference sequence). With 5 bases removed from V and 9 bases from J, the gap between germline ends came to 14 bases. CDR3 loop: CASSFQVRVEQFF. DNA for the CDR3: TGTGCCAGTAGTTTCCAAGTCAGGGTTGAGCAGTTCTTC.

By sample fraction, this clone is medium-sized. This sequence joins TRBV6-6 and TRBJ1-6, with 10 bases lining up with TRBD1. Losses at the gene ends were 7 bases for V and 7 bases for J; bases not matched to a gene: 7. The germline gives CDR1 MNHNY, CDR2 SVGAGI (reference sequence). The CDR3 covers 15 residues. CDR3 DNA sequence: TGTGCCAGCAAAACGGGACAGGGGTGGAATTCACCCCTCCACTTT. Its protein is CASKTGQGWNSPLHF.

This chain uses TRBV12-5 with TRBJ1-1, with D uncertain. The V end lost 6 bases, the J end lost 4 bases, and 18 bases lay between the germline ends. The germline V gene has CDR1 LGHNT and CDR2 FRNRAP. This CDR3 comprises 15 residues. CDR3 DNA: TGTGCTAGTGGACCCCCCAACGAGGCGCTCACTGAAGCTTTCTTT. Protein product: CASGPPNEALTEAFF.

The V gene is TRBV6-5, the J gene TRBJ2-3; possible D gene TRBD1, 5 bases. Germline CDR1 and CDR2: MNHEY and SVGAGI. Trimming pared 5 bases from V and 9 bases from J, leaving 21 bases between. The CDR3 has 15 amino acids. In DNA, the CDR3 is TGTGCCAGCAGTCTTGAACAGGTGGGCTTTGGGACGCAGTATTTT. Translating it yields CASSLEQVGFGTQYF.